The 26 T cell receptor beta chains below come from one sample, sequenced in a study of PD-L1 blockade in urothelial cancer. TCRdb's copy holds only in-frame clones and misses some; the assay was immunoSEQ multiplex PCR. This table holds about 45,000 clones, about 91% found once. This specimen consisted of PBMCs, obtained around atezolizumab (anti-PD-L1) treatment. The receptors were gathered from a man at least 80 years old with urothelial cancer.

V usage is TRBV5-1 and J usage is TRBJ2-7; weak D call: TRBD2 (5 bases). Germline V gene lookup returns CDR1 SGHRS and CDR2 YFSETQ. The V gene lost 6 bases and the J gene lost 0 bases, with 16 bases spanning the gap. The length of the CDR3 is 15 residues. The CDR3, as DNA: TGCGCCAGCACTCCAGAGTTGGGAGCCTCCTACGAGCAGTACTTC. Translation: CASTPELGASYEQYF.

This clone was counted once. The chain recombines TRBV10-3 with TRBJ1-4; 8 nucleotides agree with TRBD1. CDR3 length: 17 amino acids. The germline gives CDR1 ENHRY, CDR2 SYGVKD. The trim removed 2 bases at V and 1 base at J, leaving 6 bases unmatched. CDR3 amino acids: CAISEETGGGTNEKLFF. In DNA, the CDR3 is TGTGCCATCAGTGAGGAAACAGGGGGTGGAACTAATGAAAAACTGTTTTTT.

This clone was observed a single time. The chain recombines TRBV7-2 with TRBJ2-7; 7 bases align to TRBD1. The CDR3 has 14 amino acids. Germline CDR1 reads SGHTA; CDR2 reads FQGNSA. Trimming took 4 bases from V and 4 from J; bases not matched to a gene: 7. The CDR3 loop reads CASSSLDRVYEQYF. The CDR3 nucleotides are TGTGCCAGCAGCTCCCTCGACAGGGTGTACGAGCAGTACTTC.

The V and J genes are TRBV18 and TRBJ1-1, with a weak D call TRBD1 (6 bases). The CDR3 runs 21 residues. Germline CDR1 reads KGHSH; CDR2 reads LQKENI. Between the trimmed V and J ends, which lost 3 bases and 8 bases, there was a span of 37 bases. The CDR3 DNA is TGTGCCAGCTCACCCCCAGCTCATTGGGACATACTAAAAGGAGTCCAACCCGAAGCTTTCTTT. Encoded protein: CASSPPAHWDILKGVQPEAFF.

This clone was seen more than once but under ten times. V gene TRBV7-9 combines with J gene TRBJ2-7; TRBD1 matches at 11 bases. This CDR3 is 12 amino acids long. J lost 8 bases, V lost 3 bases, and 0 bases had no gene match. Germline assignment: CDR1 SEHNR and CDR2 FQNEAQ (reference sequence). The CDR3 nucleotides are TGTGCCAGCAGCTTGGACAGGGGGCAGCAGTACTTC. This sequence encodes CASSLDRGQQYF.

This chain uses TRBV7-2 with TRBJ2-1; possible D gene TRBD2, 6 bases. V was clipped by 2 bases and J by 6 bases, with 20 bases between them. The V gene's germline CDR1 is SGHTA and CDR2 FQGNSA. This CDR3 has 17 amino acids. In DNA form, the CDR3 reads TGTGCCAGCAGCTTACCGCGCCGGGTCCTGCGGGGCAATGAGCAGTTCTTC. Protein product: CASSLPRRVLRGNEQFF.

The chain employs TRBV11-3 and TRBJ2-2; no clear D. Germline CDR1 and CDR2: SGHNT and YENEEA. This CDR3 has 15 residues. V was trimmed by 1 base and J by 8 bases, leaving 14 bases between them. Here the CDR3 DNA reads TGTGCCAGCAGCTTAGTAAACTCCGCCGCGGGGGAGCTGTTTTTT. It translates to CASSLVNSAAGELFF.

The V and J genes are TRBV5-1 and TRBJ2-7; 13 nucleotides align to TRBD2. The length of the CDR3 is 15 residues. Germline V CDR1 and CDR2: SGHRS, YFSETQ. The J segment lost 2 bases and the V segment lost 4 bases, leaving 3 bases of the junction unmatched. The CDR3 is CASSQGLAGPYEQYF. DNA for the CDR3: TGCGCCAGCAGCCAGGGACTAGCGGGACCCTACGAGCAGTACTTC.

V and J are TRBV5-5 and TRBJ1-4, with 12 bases fitting TRBD1. From germline, CDR1 is SGHKS and CDR2 YYEKEE (reference sequence). The CDR3 extends over 19 amino acids. J gave up 0 bases and V 1 base, and 7 bases lay outside the gene matches. The CDR3 sequence: CASSLLGQGAGATNEKLFF. DNA for the CDR3: TGTGCCAGCAGCTTGCTGGGACAGGGGGCCGGGGCAACTAATGAAAAACTGTTTTTT.

V is TRBV5-6 and J is TRBJ2-7; D gene ambiguous. Trimming cost V 4 bases and J 0 bases, with 5 bases left between them. The germline gives CDR1 SGHDT, CDR2 YYEEEE. CDR3 length: 12 residues. CDR3 nucleotides: TGTGCCAGCAGCAAACTCTCCTACGAGCAGTACTTC. This translates into CASSKLSYEQYF.

The chain couples TRBV7-2 to TRBJ2-5, with 11 nucleotides matching TRBD1. This CDR3 spans 15 amino acids. J was trimmed by 5 bases and V by 3 bases; bases with no gene match: 5. CDR1 is SGHTA, CDR2 FQGNSA, per germline. The CDR3 region has the DNA TGTGCCAGCAGCTTCAGGACAGGGGGCTGGGAGACCCAGTACTTC. This sequence encodes CASSFRTGGWETQYF.

This clone appeared a single time. The CDR3 spells CAWSVSGTGGETQYF. As DNA, the CDR3 is TGTGCCTGGAGTGTAAGCGGGACAGGGGGAGAGACCCAGTACTTC. This chain uses TRBV30 with TRBJ2-5; 11 nucleotides match TRBD1. Germline loops: CDR1 GTSNPN, CDR2 SVGIG (reference sequence). Losses at the gene ends were 0 bases for V and 4 bases for J; bases not matched to a gene: 4. This CDR3 comprises 15 residues.

The J gene is TRBJ1-2, the V gene TRBV2, with D hard to call. V shed 7 bases and J shed 5 bases, with 14 bases lying between them. Looked up from germline, CDR1 is SNHLY and CDR2 is FYNNEI. The CDR3 has 13 amino acids. The CDR3 region has the DNA TGTGCCAGCACGAGTCCCGGGGTTTATGGCTACACCTTC. Protein: CASTSPGVYGYTF.

The gene calls are TRBV4-3 and TRBJ2-2; 11 bases map to TRBD2. This CDR3 spans 18 amino acids. The V gene's germline CDR1 is LGHNA and CDR2 YSLEER. The ends lost 2 bases at V and 1 base at J; junction bases unmatched: 6. This CDR3 reads CASSQNLAGGGNTGELFF. The CDR3 DNA reads as TGCGCCAGCAGCCAAAACCTAGCGGGAGGAGGGAACACCGGGGAGCTGTTTTTT.

V and J are TRBV25-1 and TRBJ1-2; TRBD1 agrees at 9 bases. Trimming cost V 2 bases and J 4 bases; bases outside gene matches: 14. Germline V gene lookup returns CDR1 MGHDK and CDR2 SYGVNS. The CDR3 runs 18 residues. CDR3 sequence (DNA): TGTGCCAGCAGTGAAGCCCTTCCAAGGGGACAGGGCGGCTATGGCTACACCTTC. Protein product: CASSEALPRGQGGYGYTF.

The V gene is TRBV11-2, the J gene TRBJ2-3; 9 nucleotides match TRBD1. Losses at the gene ends were 0 bases for V and 4 bases for J; bases not matched to a gene: 5. Germline V gives CDR1 SGHAT, CDR2 FQNNGV. CDR3 length equals 16 residues. The chain's CDR3 is CASSLEQGASPDTQYF. DNA for the CDR3: TGTGCCAGCAGCTTAGAACAGGGGGCCAGCCCAGATACGCAGTATTTT.

This clone was counted a few times. J is TRBJ2-3 and V is TRBV6-5; D not certain. Germline V gene data show CDR1 as MNHEY and CDR2 as SVGAGI. The CDR3 is 15 amino acids. V dropped 0 bases and J dropped 2 bases, with 9 bases sitting between them. The CDR3 loop reads CASSYSPTNTDTQYF. In DNA, the CDR3 is TGTGCCAGCAGTTACTCGCCTACGAACACAGATACGCAGTATTTT.

V and J are TRBV28 and TRBJ2-7; 7 nucleotides align to TRBD1. Germline V gene sequence: CDR1 MDHEN, CDR2 SYDVKM. With V trimmed by 2 bases and J by 2 bases, 12 bases remained unmatched. The CDR3 spans 17 residues. CDR3 region: CASSLIIGTETAYEQYF. The CDR3 DNA is TGTGCCAGCAGTTTAATAATCGGGACAGAGACAGCCTACGAGCAGTACTTC.

The chain is built from TRBV27 and TRBJ2-6, with a possible D match to TRBD1 (6 bases). The germline V gene has CDR1 MNHEY and CDR2 SMNVEV (reference sequence). The CDR3 has 16 amino acids. V lost 2 bases and J lost 0, with 8 bases in between. The CDR3 is CASSLRGFSGANVLTF. The DNA of the CDR3 is TGTGCCAGCAGTTTAAGGGGGTTCTCTGGGGCCAACGTCCTGACTTTC.

CDR3 amino acids: CASSPAVPNEKLFF. CDR3 nucleotide sequence: TGTGCCAGCAGCCCCGCAGTACCTAATGAAAAACTGTTTTTT. The rearrangement links TRBV10-3 to TRBJ1-4; D not certain. With 10 bases removed from V and 3 bases from J, the gap between germline ends came to 15 bases. The CDR3 is 14 amino acids. CDR1 and CDR2 from the germline V gene are ENHRY and SYGVKD.

The genes are TRBV15 and TRBJ2-4, with TRBD1 as a possible D gene (5 bases). CDR3 size: 16 residues. CDR1 is LNHNV and CDR2 is YYDKDF in the germline V gene (reference sequence). The V and J ends lost 0 bases and 0 bases respectively, with 9 bases between them. The CDR3 spells CATSRDPGLAKNIQYF. CDR3 DNA sequence: TGTGCCACCAGCAGAGATCCAGGGCTAGCCAAAAACATTCAGTACTTC.

V is TRBV7-9 and J is TRBJ2-5; D gene ambiguous. CDR3 length: 11 residues. Trimming took 5 bases from V and 2 from J, leaving 3 bases between them. CDR1 is SEHNR, CDR2 FQNEAQ, per germline (reference sequence). The CDR3 DNA sequence: TGTGCCAGCAGCCCGCAAGAGACCCAGTACTTC. Its translation is CASSPQETQYF.

The V call is TRBV5-4, the J call TRBJ1-2; 9 bases match TRBD1. Trimming removed 4 bases from V and 2 bases from J; junction bases left unmatched: 3. This CDR3 is built from 14 residues. Per the germline V gene, CDR1 is SGHNT and CDR2 is YYREEE (reference sequence). CDR3 coding DNA: TGTGCCAGCAGCCCAGGGACAGGGAACTATGGCTACACCTTC. Translation gives CASSPGTGNYGYTF.

Only a few counts were recorded for this clone. The J gene is TRBJ1-2, the V gene TRBV6-1; possibly TRBD1 for D (6 bases). The CDR3 has 16 residues. The germline V gene encodes CDR1 MNHNS and CDR2 SASEGT. Trimming removed 2 bases from V and 4 bases from J, with 17 bases in between. CDR3 sequence reads: CASSEPRTERIYGYTF. For the CDR3, the DNA is TGTGCCAGCAGTGAACCCAGGACAGAACGAATCTATGGCTACACCTTC.

The gene calls are TRBV5-5 and TRBJ1-5; D gene uncertain. Germline V lookup: CDR1 SGHKS, CDR2 YYEKEE (reference sequence). The CDR3 extends over 14 amino acids. The germline V and J ends were trimmed by 2 bases and 2 bases, with 8 bases remaining between them. The CDR3 region has the DNA TGTGCCAGCAGCTTCGAAGAGGGCAATCAGCCCCAGCATTTT. Protein sequence: CASSFEEGNQPQHF.

The rearrangement uses TRBV5-5 and TRBJ2-3; tentatively, D is TRBD2 (6 bases). Germline-derived CDR1 and CDR2 are SGHKS and YYEKEE (reference sequence). The CDR3 is 16 amino acids. V was cut by 0 bases and J by 3 bases, with 14 bases left in between. The CDR3, as DNA: TGTGCCAGCAGCTTGGCGGCGGGGTTTGGGACAGATACGCAGTATTTT. Residues: CASSLAAGFGTDTQYF. Together with reference TRBV5-5 and TRBJ2-3, the CDR3 gives the full variable domain: DAGVTQSPTHLIKTRGQQVTLRCSPISGHKSVSWYQQVLGQGPQFIFQYYEKEERGRGNFPDRFSARQFPNYSSELNVNALLLGDSALYLCASSLAAGFGTDTQYFGPGTRLTVL.